Following are 2 T cell receptor beta chains from one sample sequenced in a study of T cell responses to AZD1222 COVID-19 vaccine. The repertoire was sequenced with immunoSEQ multiplex PCR; TCRdb's copy has only in-frame clones and lacks some. The sample has about 150,000 clones, around 88% seen once. The sample here was peripheral blood, taken 28 days after the second AZD1222 dose. These receptors were obtained from an adult who received the AZD1222 COVID-19 vaccine.

The chain combines TRBV19 with TRBJ1-1; maybe TRBD1 (5 bases). CDR1 is LNHDA and CDR2 is SQIVND in the germline V gene (reference sequence). V lost 5 bases and J lost 4, with 8 bases in between. The length of the CDR3 is 12 residues. The CDR3 region is CASSQGFTEAFF. The CDR3 DNA follows: TGTGCCAGTAGTCAGGGTTTCACTGAAGCTTTCTTT.

V is TRBV5-1 and J is TRBJ1-2; 7 nucleotides align to TRBD1. The V and J ends lost 4 bases and 8 bases, in that order; junction bases with no gene match: 11. Germline CDR1 is SGHRS and CDR2 is YFSETQ. The CDR3 spans 14 residues. The CDR3 DNA sequence: TGCGCCAGCAGCCAAAAGACGGGACAGCCCGGCTACACCTTC. This codes for CASSQKTGQPGYTF.